Below are 31 T cell receptor beta chains sequenced from a single sample in a study of regulatory T cells in long-lasting Graves disease. The time point denotes: newly diagnosed GD, antithyroid drugs for less than 3 months. The authors made the TCR library using RNA they extracted from PBMCs. Both iRepertoire HTBI primers and Arm-PCR of CDR3 regions were used to build the TCR beta libraries. TCRdb re-called the multiplex PCR reads with MiXCR, one entry per CDR3 protein. The table has roughly 250,000 distinct CDR3 sequences, around 19% seen once. This sample also belongs to another study, concerning T cells in Graves' hyperthyroidism and ophthalmopathy.

Sequencing was performed on peripheral blood mononuclear cells (PBMCs), taken at new diagnosis, from a patient treated with antithyroid drugs. The receptor set was obtained from a woman younger than 45 with Graves disease.

This clonotype showed up many times. The rearrangement uses TRBV29-1 and TRBJ2-2; no clear D. The CDR3 spans 10 residues. CDR1 is SQVTM, CDR2 ANQGSEA, per germline. Trimming took off 4 bases at V and 6 bases at J, with 3 bases between the two ends. The CDR3 DNA follows: TGCAGCGTTGGTCCCGGGGAGCTGTTTTTT. It yields the protein CSVGPGELFF.

In its sample, this clonotype was seen a few times. V usage is TRBV19 and J usage is TRBJ2-2, with D perhaps TRBD1 or TRBD2 (5 bases each). The germline V and J ends were trimmed by 6 bases and 1 base, with 12 bases remaining between them. Germline-derived CDR1 and CDR2 are LNHDA and SQIVND (reference sequence). CDR3 length equals 15 residues. CDR3 coding DNA: TGTGCCAGTAGCCTAGGGACCGTGAACACCGGGGAGCTGTTTTTT. Its translation: CASSLGTVNTGELFF.

The sample holds a few counts of this clonotype. A much larger clone lies a single base off, so this may be a read error. V is TRBV7-2 and J is TRBJ2-1; D possibly uses TRBD1 or TRBD2 (6 bases each). Judging by the DNA end, TRBJ2-5 fits better; the J call may be wrong. In germline, CDR1 is SGHTA, CDR2 FQGNSA. This CDR3 is built from 14 residues. DNA of the CDR3: TGTGCCAGCGAGGGGGGAGGATGGCAAGAGACCCAGTACTTC. Translation gives CASEGGGWQETQYF.

This clonotype was seen many times. The chain links TRBV2 to TRBJ1-3, with 7 positions matching TRBD1. The CDR3 length is 14 residues. Losses at the gene ends were 8 bases for V and 8 bases for J; bases not matched to a gene: 12. The germline gives CDR1 SNHLY, CDR2 FYNNEI. DNA for the CDR3: TGTGCCAGCGGCCAACAGGGGAGCGGGCACACCATATATTTT. This sequence encodes CASGQQGSGHTIYF.

This clonotype showed up many times. The gene calls are TRBV2 and TRBJ1-6, with D possibly TRBD1 on 6 matching bases. The CDR3 has 16 amino acids. Trimming took 3 bases from V and 0 from J, leaving 9 bases between them. The germline V gene has CDR1 SNHLY and CDR2 FYNNEI. The CDR3 here is CASSEQGNSYNSPLHF. The CDR3 region has the DNA TGTGCCAGCAGTGAGCAGGGGAACTCCTATAATTCACCCCTCCACTTT.

This clonotype was observed many times. The V call is TRBV20-1, the J call TRBJ1-3; possible D gene TRBD1, 5 bases. Per germline, CDR1 DFQATT and CDR2 SNEGSKA (reference sequence). The CDR3 contains 14 residues. Trimming stripped 1 base from V and 0 bases from J, with 7 bases between. The CDR3 sequence is CSARGGVSGNTIYF. In nucleotides, the CDR3 is TGCAGTGCTAGAGGAGGGGTCTCTGGAAACACCATATATTTT.

This clonotype was detected many times. This chain connects TRBV7-2 to TRBJ1-2; D not certain. CDR1 is SGHTA, CDR2 FQGNSA, per germline. This CDR3 spans 15 amino acids. Trimming took 5 bases from V and 8 from J, leaving 21 bases between them. The CDR3 protein is CASSPSIDRGWGYTF. DNA for the CDR3: TGTGCCAGCAGCCCGTCCATAGACCGAGGTTGGGGCTACACCTTC.

Ten or more counts support this clonotype. The V gene is TRBV6-1, the J gene TRBJ2-5; D not resolved. The CDR3 extends over 13 amino acids. Germline CDR1 MNHNS, CDR2 SASEGT. V was clipped by 1 base and J by 0 bases, with 3 bases between them. CDR3 sequence (DNA): TGTGCCAGCAGTGAAGGCAACCAAGAGACCCAGTACTTC. Translation: CASSEGNQETQYF.

This clonotype was seen at least ten times. The chain couples TRBV20-1 to TRBJ1-5; 8 nucleotides line up with TRBD1. This CDR3 contains 16 residues. After removal of 1 base from V and 7 bases from J, the junction contained 12 bases not matched to a gene. Germline V CDR1 and CDR2: DFQATT, SNEGSKA (reference sequence). CDR3 sequence reads: CSARAITGQGGQPQHF. The DNA for the CDR3 is TGCAGTGCTAGAGCCATCACCGGACAGGGAGGGCAGCCCCAGCATTTT.

This clonotype was counted many times. The chain has TRBV18 and TRBJ2-4, with D possibly TRBD2 on 5 matching bases. V shed 5 bases and J shed 7 bases, with 15 bases lying between them. Germline assignment: CDR1 KGHSH and CDR2 LQKENI. This CDR3 contains 14 residues. Written as DNA, the CDR3 is TGTGCCAGCTCATCAGCCCTTGGGGAGAACATTCAGTACTTC. This sequence encodes CASSSALGENIQYF.

V is TRBV20-1 and J is TRBJ2-1; 13 bases line up with TRBD2. V shed 6 bases, J shed 3 bases, and the junction held 11 bases outside the gene matches. Looked up from germline, CDR1 is DFQATT and CDR2 is SNEGSKA (reference sequence). The CDR3 spans 17 residues. This CDR3 is CSALTSGGTINYNEQFF. CDR3 nucleotide sequence: TGCAGTGCACTGACTAGCGGGGGGACAATAAACTACAATGAGCAGTTCTTC.

Many counts were recorded for this clonotype. The genes are TRBV9 and TRBJ1-5; tentative D call: TRBD1 (6 bases). In germline, CDR1 is SGDLS, CDR2 YYNGEE. V gave up 4 bases and J gave up 5 bases, with 19 bases separating them. This CDR3 has 16 amino acids. The DNA for the CDR3 is TGTGCCAGCAGCATCAAACGGGGGCGGGCCGATCAGCCCCAGCATTTT. Translation gives CASSIKRGRADQPQHF.

This clonotype was recorded at least ten times. The rearrangement links TRBV7-2 to TRBJ2-3; 9 bases are shared with TRBD2. J lost 3 bases, V lost 2 bases, and 6 bases had no gene match. Per the germline V gene, CDR1 is SGHTA and CDR2 is FQGNSA. The CDR3 has 16 residues. The CDR3 region is CASSLMAGGLTDTQYF. The DNA of the CDR3 is TGTGCCAGCAGCTTAATGGCGGGGGGGTTGACAGATACGCAGTATTTT.

This clonotype was seen a few times. This sequence joins TRBV6-1 and TRBJ2-4, with TRBD1 identical over 9 bases. CDR3 size: 14 residues. Germline loops: CDR1 MNHNS, CDR2 SASEGT. The ends lost 6 bases at V and 4 bases at J; junction bases unmatched: 4. CDR3 bases: TGTGCCAGCAGAAGAGGGACAGGGAAAAACATTCAGTACTTC. Its protein product is CASRRGTGKNIQYF.

Comments on this clonotype: This likely reflects a read error, since a far larger clone is one base away. Given the absence of the conserved phenylalanine or tryptophan at the CDR3 end, a read error is likely. The J gene is TRBJ1-1, the V gene TRBV3-1, with a possible D match to TRBD1 (5 bases). The CDR3 length is 14 residues. Germline V gene sequence: CDR1 LGHDT, CDR2 YNNKEL (reference sequence). Trimming cost V 5 bases and J 6 bases, with 16 bases left between them. CDR3 nucleotide sequence: TGTGCCAGCAGCTTGGGGCAGGGTAGCGCTGAAGCTTTCCTT. Protein product: CASSLGQGSAEAFL.

This clonotype occurred many times. The chain joins TRBV29-1 to TRBJ2-7; TRBD2 matches at 8 bases. V shed 4 bases and J 6 bases; nucleotides not matched to a gene: 2. The CDR3 contains 11 residues. In germline, CDR1 is SQVTM, CDR2 ANQGSEA. The CDR3 DNA reads as TGCAGCGTTGTCGGGGGGGTCGAGCAGTACTTC. Encoded protein: CSVVGGVEQYF.

This clonotype was seen repeatedly, ten times or more. J is TRBJ2-3 and V is TRBV20-1; the match to TRBD2 covers 15 bases. J gave up 9 bases and V 5 bases, and 12 bases lay outside the gene matches. The CDR3 runs 16 residues. Germline V lookup: CDR1 DFQATT, CDR2 SNEGSKA (reference sequence). CDR3 amino acids: CSAPRNGLAGGGTQYF. The CDR3 region has the DNA TGCAGTGCTCCCCGTAACGGACTAGCGGGGGGGGGAACGCAGTATTTT.

This clonotype occurred many times. For the CDR3, the DNA is TGTGCCAGCAGATCCGGGGGGTCAAGTAGGTTGACAGATACGCAGTATTTT. It encodes CASRSGGSSRLTDTQYF. The V and J genes are TRBV6-1 and TRBJ2-3; 7 nucleotides agree with TRBD2. Germline loops: CDR1 MNHNS, CDR2 SASEGT. The CDR3 covers 17 residues. V dropped 6 bases and J dropped 3; count of bases not matched to a gene: 15.

Only a few counts were recorded for this clonotype. This rearrangement joins TRBV7-9 to TRBJ1-4; 10 bases align to TRBD1. Germline V CDR1 and CDR2: SEHNR, FQNEAQ (reference sequence). The CDR3 extends over 19 amino acids. Trimming removed 1 base from V and 3 bases from J; junction bases left unmatched: 11. This chain's CDR3 is CASSLVRGTGVASNEKLFF. The DNA for the CDR3 is TGTGCCAGCAGCTTAGTCAGAGGGACAGGGGTTGCGTCTAATGAAAAACTGTTTTTT.

This clonotype was found many times. The V gene is TRBV5-6, the J gene TRBJ1-2, with D tentatively TRBD1 (6 bases). Germline V gene lookup returns CDR1 SGHDT and CDR2 YYEEEE. V was trimmed by 4 bases and J by 4 bases, leaving 23 bases between them. CDR3 length: 17 residues. The CDR3 loop is CASSRNINRDVAYGYTF. For the CDR3, the DNA is TGTGCCAGCAGCCGAAATATAAACAGGGACGTTGCCTATGGCTACACCTTC.

This clonotype was detected many times. V gene TRBV28 combines with J gene TRBJ1-2, with a tentative D call TRBD1 (5 bases). The CDR3 covers 16 residues. Deletions cut 4 bases from V and 5 bases from J, with 20 bases between. Germline CDR1 MDHEN, CDR2 SYDVKM. CDR3 in amino acids: CASSSTGTEEPYGYTF. CDR3 sequence (DNA): TGTGCCAGCAGTTCCACCGGGACGGAAGAACCGTATGGCTACACCTTC.

This clonotype was observed at least ten times. The rearrangement uses TRBV9 and TRBJ1-4, with D maybe TRBD1 (6 bases). Trimming shortened V by 2 bases and J by 8 bases, and 10 bases separated the two germline ends. CDR1 and CDR2 from the germline V gene are SGDLS and YYNGEE. The CDR3 sequence is 13 residues long. CDR3 protein: CASSVGGEEKLFF. CDR3 nucleotides: TGTGCCAGCAGCGTTGGGGGCGAGGAAAAACTGTTTTTT.

At least ten counts were recorded for this clonotype. The rearrangement links TRBV9 to TRBJ1-2, with D maybe TRBD1 (5 bases). Germline CDR1 and CDR2: SGDLS and YYNGEE. CDR3 length: 17 amino acids. Trimming took 0 bases from V and 2 from J, leaving 17 bases between them. The CDR3 region has the DNA TGTGCCAGCAGCGTAGGAAGAGGGCAGGGCGAAAACTATGGCTACACCTTC. The encoded protein is CASSVGRGQGENYGYTF.

This clonotype was seen at least ten times. The rearrangement uses TRBV20-1 and TRBJ1-5; no definite D call. This CDR3 comprises 12 residues. Trimming removed 3 bases from V and 5 bases from J, with 8 bases in between. Germline values: CDR1 DFQATT, CDR2 SNEGSKA (reference sequence). The CDR3, as DNA: TGCAGTGCTAGCCAGACGGATCAGCCCCAGCATTTT. Translating it yields CSASQTDQPQHF.

There are many counts of this clonotype. The V gene is TRBV6-1, the J gene TRBJ1-2; unclear D gene. The CDR3 is made up of 14 amino acids. V was clipped by 3 bases and J by 6 bases, with 14 bases between them. Germline values: CDR1 MNHNS, CDR2 SASEGT. The CDR3 sequence: CASSDLLGSHGYTF. As DNA, the CDR3 is TGTGCCAGCAGTGATCTTCTAGGCTCGCATGGCTACACCTTC.

This clonotype was recorded many times. This sequence joins TRBV15 and TRBJ2-5; D possibly uses TRBD1 or TRBD2 (5 bases each). V dropped 4 bases and J dropped 1 base, with 10 bases sitting between them. The germline V gene has CDR1 LNHNV and CDR2 YYDKDF (reference sequence). CDR3 length: 14 amino acids. CDR3 in amino acids: CATSIGALQETQYF. The CDR3 DNA reads TGTGCCACCAGCATCGGGGCGCTCCAAGAGACCCAGTACTTC.

The CDR3 sequence is CATSDLRGTEAFF. In DNA, the CDR3 is TGTGCCACCAGTGATCTAAGAGGCACTGAAGCTTTCTTT. The rearrangement joins TRBV24-1 to TRBJ1-1; no clear D gene. Per germline, CDR1 KGHDR and CDR2 SFDVKD. Trimming cost V 3 bases and J 4 bases, with 8 bases left between them. The CDR3 has 13 residues.

This chain links TRBV19 with TRBJ2-6; D is undetermined. Trimming shortened V by 4 bases and J by 0 bases, and 16 bases separated the two germline ends. The CDR3 consists of 18 residues. Per germline, CDR1 LNHDA and CDR2 SQIVND (reference sequence). The CDR3 spells CASSRDHRTFSGANVLTF. CDR3 DNA sequence: TGTGCCAGTAGTAGAGACCATCGTACGTTCTCTGGGGCCAACGTCCTGACTTTC.

This clonotype has a count of ten or more. The chain links TRBV7-8 to TRBJ1-6; no clear D. The CDR3 spans 14 residues. The ends were cut back, 4 bases at V and 8 bases at J, with 12 bases in the middle. Looked up from germline, CDR1 is SGHVS and CDR2 is FQNEAQ. DNA of the CDR3: TGTGCCAGCAGCTCACTCGCGCAGGATTCACCCCTCCACTTT. Protein product: CASSSLAQDSPLHF.

The rearrangement links TRBV5-1 to TRBJ2-7, with D uncertain. Trimming removed 4 bases from V and 1 base from J, with 9 bases in between. The CDR3 is 13 amino acids. Germline CDR1 reads SGHRS; CDR2 reads YFSETQ. The CDR3 sequence: CASSPGQSYEQYF. DNA of the CDR3: TGCGCCAGCAGCCCGGGCCAGTCCTACGAGCAGTACTTC. The complete variable domain, with remaining parts taken from reference TRBV5-1 and TRBJ2-7, reads KAGVTQTPRYLIKTRGQQVTLSCSPISGHRSVSWYQQTPGQGLQFLFEYFSETQRNKGNFPGRFSGRQFSNSRSEMNVSTLELGDSALYLCASSPGQSYEQYFGPGTRLTVT.

The sample holds many counts of this clonotype. The chain joins TRBV6-1 to TRBJ1-1; 8 positions match TRBD1. This CDR3 contains 15 residues. The junction had 7 bases not matched to a gene; V was cut back by 4 bases and J by 3 bases. The germline gives CDR1 MNHNS, CDR2 SASEGT. The CDR3, as DNA: TGTGCCAGCAGTGGGGACAGGTTGTACCACACTGAAGCTTTCTTT. It is translated as CASSGDRLYHTEAFF.